In this sample, the clone carrying this T cell receptor beta chain turned up once. Antigen specificity is unknown. This sample was taken from a study of T cells after yellow fever vaccination. In the study overall: Where fractions had low cell numbers, libraries were prepared from them with the SMART-Seq v4 Ultra Low Input RNA kit. Study observations and caveats: Subsequent booster samples again held most clones from primary vaccination (96% CD4, roughly 91% CD8). The secondary response was weaker, and its peak arrived faster, on day 5 versus 15.

The TCR cDNA carried a universal primer site and UMIs from 5'RACE template switching. One entry per CDR3 protein results from TCRdb running MiXCR on the 5' RACE reads. The sample carries just under 600,000 distinct CDR3 sequences, approximately 12% recorded once. Germline CDR1 reads SGHDT; CDR2 reads YYEEEE. Trimming removed 4 bases at V and 3 bases at J, with 14 bases between. The CDR3 has 14 residues. This receptor was identified in a man aged 30 to 45 who received the YFV17D yellow fever vaccine. This specimen consisted of PBMCs, obtained on the day of the yellow fever booster vaccination. The genes are TRBV5-6 and TRBJ2-7, with D unresolved. The CDR3 sequence is CASSPGALNYEQYF. In DNA form, the CDR3 reads TGTGCCAGCAGCCCCGGAGCCCTTAACTACGAGCAGTACTTC.